The 12 T cell receptor beta chains below come from one sample, sequenced in a study of CXCR3-negative and CXCR3-positive naive CD8 T cells. Carrying UMI labels, the TRB cDNA libraries were prepared through 5' RACE. TCRdb reprocessed the 5' RACE reads and keeps a single row for each CDR3 protein, giving no DNA. The sample table sets out 90,000 to 100,000 distinct CDR3 sequences. The sequenced material came from naive CXCR3- CD8+ T cells from blood. The subset here: CD45RO-CCR7+CD27+CD95- naive CD8+ T cells lacking CXCR3 (TNR3-). The receptors shown here come from a human donor in good health. Some clones in this sample may be carry-over from other donors' samples.

CDR3 protein: CAISVGGSYERYF. This chain joins TRBV10-3 and TRBJ2-7; TCRdb's assignment of TRBD1 cannot be checked, as there is no DNA. The CDR3 has 13 residues. Per the germline V gene, CDR1 is ENHRY and CDR2 is SYGVKD.

CDR3 region: CSARKAGGDYEQYF. The J gene is TRBJ2-7, the V gene TRBV20-1; TCRdb calls TRBD2, which cannot be checked without DNA. The length of the CDR3 is 14 residues. Germline values: CDR1 DFQATT, CDR2 SNEGSKA (reference sequence).

V and J are TRBV14 and TRBJ2-7. The CDR3 has 14 amino acids. Germline lookup yields CDR1 SGHDN and CDR2 FVKESK. Here the CDR3 reads CASSHDSYSYEQYF.

The chain links TRBV20-1 to TRBJ2-7; there is no DNA to check the TCRdb D call of TRBD2. CDR1 is DFQATT and CDR2 is SNEGSKA in the germline V gene (reference sequence). This CDR3 comprises 16 residues. The CDR3 is CSAIQVLREKAYEQYF.

V usage is TRBV13 and J usage is TRBJ2-7; TCRdb outputs TRBD1, but without DNA this stays unchecked. CDR3 size: 15 residues. Germline loops: CDR1 PRHDT, CDR2 FYEKMQ (reference sequence). The CDR3 loop is CASSSRQETSYEQYF.

The genes are TRBV28 and TRBJ2-3; TCRdb outputs TRBD1, but without DNA this stays unchecked. Germline CDR1 is MDHEN and CDR2 is SYDVKM. The CDR3 loop spans 14 amino acids. This CDR3 reads CASTGDRGIDTQYF.

The V call is TRBV4-1, the J call TRBJ1-2; TCRdb reports TRBD1, a call that lacks DNA to check it against. Germline V gives CDR1 MGHRA, CDR2 YSYEKL. This CDR3 spans 15 amino acids. The CDR3: CASSGNRVGGYGYTF.

This chain joins TRBV29-1 and TRBJ2-7. CDR3 length: 13 residues. Germline V lookup: CDR1 SQVTM, CDR2 ANQGSEA. CDR3 region: CSVEVSSEYEQYF.

The chain recombines TRBV25-1 with TRBJ2-6. CDR1 is MGHDK and CDR2 is SYGVNS in the germline V gene. The CDR3 runs 13 residues. CDR3 sequence: CATAILGANVLTF.

This rearrangement joins TRBV4-1 to TRBJ2-7; TCRdb lists TRBD1, though no DNA is available to test this call. Germline V gene sequence: CDR1 MGHRA, CDR2 YSYEKL. CDR3 length equals 14 residues. The CDR3 here is CASSQDWGNYEQYF.

The chain recombines TRBV21-1 with TRBJ1-1; TCRdb names TRBD1, which stays unverified in the absence of DNA. TRBV21-1 is an annotated pseudogene. This CDR3 has 17 residues. This chain's CDR3 is CASSIEAAAGLIAEAFF.

The chain carries TRBV29-1 and TRBJ2-1; lacking DNA, the TRBD1 call made by TCRdb goes unchecked. CDR3 length: 14 residues. The germline gives CDR1 SQVTM, CDR2 ANQGSEA. The CDR3 region is CSGTFPNPLYEQFF.